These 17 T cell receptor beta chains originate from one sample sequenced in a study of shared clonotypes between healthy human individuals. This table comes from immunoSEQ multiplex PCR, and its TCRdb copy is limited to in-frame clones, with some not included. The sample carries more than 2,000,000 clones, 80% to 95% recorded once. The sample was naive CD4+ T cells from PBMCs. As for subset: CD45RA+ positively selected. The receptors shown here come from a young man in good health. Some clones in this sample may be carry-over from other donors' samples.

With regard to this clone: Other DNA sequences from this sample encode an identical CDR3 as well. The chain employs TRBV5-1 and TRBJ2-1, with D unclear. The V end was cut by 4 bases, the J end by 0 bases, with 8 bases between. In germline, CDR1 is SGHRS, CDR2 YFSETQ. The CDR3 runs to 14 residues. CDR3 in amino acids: CASSLVLSYNEQFF. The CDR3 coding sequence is TGCGCCAGCAGCCTCGTTCTCTCCTACAATGAGCAGTTCTTC.

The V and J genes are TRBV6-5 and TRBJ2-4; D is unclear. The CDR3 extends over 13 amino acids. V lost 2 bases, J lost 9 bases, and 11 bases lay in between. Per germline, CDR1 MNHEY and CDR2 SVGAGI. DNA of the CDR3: TGTGCCAGCAGTTACAGGGATAGGGCCATTCAGTACTTC. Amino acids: CASSYRDRAIQYF.

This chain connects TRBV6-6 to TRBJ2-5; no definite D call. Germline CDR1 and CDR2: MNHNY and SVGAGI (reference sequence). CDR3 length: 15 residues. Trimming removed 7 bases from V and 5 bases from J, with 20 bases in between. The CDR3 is CASTQAGSTRETQYF. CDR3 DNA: TGTGCCAGCACCCAAGCCGGATCAACGCGGGAGACCCAGTACTTC.

CDR3: CATSRDSLRLRTTYEQYF. As DNA, the CDR3 is TGTGCCACCAGCAGAGATTCACTTCGGCTTCGCACCACCTACGAGCAGTACTTC. The chain combines TRBV15 with TRBJ2-7; D gene uncertain. From germline, CDR1 is LNHNV and CDR2 YYDKDF (reference sequence). This CDR3 is built from 18 residues. The ends were cut back, 0 bases at V and 2 bases at J, with 20 bases in the middle.

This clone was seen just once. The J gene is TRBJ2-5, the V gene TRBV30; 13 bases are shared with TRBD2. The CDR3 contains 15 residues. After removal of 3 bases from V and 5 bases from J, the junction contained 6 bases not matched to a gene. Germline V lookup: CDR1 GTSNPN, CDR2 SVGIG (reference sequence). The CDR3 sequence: CAWSRTSGSWETQYF. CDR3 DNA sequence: TGTGCCTGGAGCCGGACTAGCGGGAGTTGGGAGACCCAGTACTTC.

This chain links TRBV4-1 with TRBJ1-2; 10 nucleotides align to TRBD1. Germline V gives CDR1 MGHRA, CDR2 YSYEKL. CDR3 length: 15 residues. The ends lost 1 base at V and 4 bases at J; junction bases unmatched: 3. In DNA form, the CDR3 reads TGCGCCAGCAGCCAAGGACAGGGGGCTGGCTATGGCTACACCTTC. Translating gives CASSQGQGAGYGYTF.

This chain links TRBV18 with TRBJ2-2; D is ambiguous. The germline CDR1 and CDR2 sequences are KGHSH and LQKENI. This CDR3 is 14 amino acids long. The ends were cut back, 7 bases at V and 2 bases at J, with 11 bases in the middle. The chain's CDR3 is CASFRTVNTGELFF. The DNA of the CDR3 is TGTGCCAGCTTTAGGACGGTCAACACCGGGGAGCTGTTTTTT.

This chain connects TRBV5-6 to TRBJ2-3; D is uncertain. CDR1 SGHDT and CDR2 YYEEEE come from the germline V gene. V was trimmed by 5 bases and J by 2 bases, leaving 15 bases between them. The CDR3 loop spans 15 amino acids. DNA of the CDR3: TGTGCCAGCAGAGTATTTAGCCGTGCCACAGATACGCAGTATTTT. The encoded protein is CASRVFSRATDTQYF.

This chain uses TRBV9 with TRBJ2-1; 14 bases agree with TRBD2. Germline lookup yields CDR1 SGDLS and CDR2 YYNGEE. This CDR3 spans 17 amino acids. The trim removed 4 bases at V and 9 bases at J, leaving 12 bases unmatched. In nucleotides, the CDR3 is TGTGCCAGCAGCTTGACTAGCGGGAGGGCTGGTTCTGGTGAGCAGTTCTTC. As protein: CASSLTSGRAGSGEQFF.

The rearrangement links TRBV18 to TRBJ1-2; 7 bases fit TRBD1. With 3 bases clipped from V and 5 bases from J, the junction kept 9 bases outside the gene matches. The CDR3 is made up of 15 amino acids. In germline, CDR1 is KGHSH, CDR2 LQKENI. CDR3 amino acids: CASSPGQALSYGYTF. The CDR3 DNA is TGTGCCAGCTCACCCGGACAGGCGTTATCATATGGCTACACCTTC.

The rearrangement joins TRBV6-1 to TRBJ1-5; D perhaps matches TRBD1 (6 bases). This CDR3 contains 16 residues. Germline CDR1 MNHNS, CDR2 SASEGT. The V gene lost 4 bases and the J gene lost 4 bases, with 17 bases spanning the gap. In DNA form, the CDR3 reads TGTGCCAGCAGTGTCCGACAGGTGTCGGGGAATCAGCCCCAGCATTTT. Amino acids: CASSVRQVSGNQPQHF.

CDR3: CASSLFRQPQHF. DNA of the CDR3: TGTGCCAGCAGCTTATTCCGGCAGCCCCAGCATTTT. The V gene is TRBV5-6, the J gene TRBJ1-5, with D uncertain. The CDR3 sequence is 12 residues long. Germline-derived CDR1 and CDR2 are SGHDT and YYEEEE. Trimming stripped 2 bases from V and 7 bases from J, with 7 bases between.

The CDR3 sequence is CASSQKGGRYNEQFF. As DNA, the CDR3 is TGTGCCAGCAGCCAGAAGGGGGGCCGCTACAATGAGCAGTTCTTC. The chain has TRBV14 and TRBJ2-1, with D tentatively TRBD1 or TRBD2 (6 bases each). Trimming left V 3 bases short and J 3 bases short, with 12 bases between. This CDR3 region has 15 residues. Germline CDR1 and CDR2: SGHDN and FVKESK.

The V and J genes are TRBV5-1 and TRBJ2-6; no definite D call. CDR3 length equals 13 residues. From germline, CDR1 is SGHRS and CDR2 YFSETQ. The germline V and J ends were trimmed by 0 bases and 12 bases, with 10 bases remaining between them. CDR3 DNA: TGCGCCAGCAGCTTGGTCACTCCAGCCGTCCTGACTTTC. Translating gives CASSLVTPAVLTF.

The CDR3 loop reads CASSYTSGSITGELFF. CDR3 DNA sequence: TGTGCCAGCAGCTACACTAGCGGGAGCATCACCGGGGAGCTGTTTTTT. The rearrangement joins TRBV6-5 to TRBJ2-2, with 11 bases lining up with TRBD2. This CDR3 has 16 residues. CDR1 is MNHEY, CDR2 SVGAGI, per germline. With V trimmed by 6 bases and J by 4 bases, 7 bases remained unmatched.

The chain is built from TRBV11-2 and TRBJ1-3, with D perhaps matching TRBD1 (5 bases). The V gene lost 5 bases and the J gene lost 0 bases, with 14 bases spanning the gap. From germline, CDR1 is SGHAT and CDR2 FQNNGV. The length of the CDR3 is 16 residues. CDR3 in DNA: TGTGCCAGCAGCAGCGGAGGGGTTAGCTCTGGAAACACCATATATTTT. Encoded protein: CASSSGGVSSGNTIYF.

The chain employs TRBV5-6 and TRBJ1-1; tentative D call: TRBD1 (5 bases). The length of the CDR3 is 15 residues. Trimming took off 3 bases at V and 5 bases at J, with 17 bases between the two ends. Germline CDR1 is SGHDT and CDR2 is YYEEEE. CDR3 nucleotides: TGTGCCAGCAGCTGGAGGGGACCGGAAGGAACTGAAGCTTTCTTT. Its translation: CASSWRGPEGTEAFF.